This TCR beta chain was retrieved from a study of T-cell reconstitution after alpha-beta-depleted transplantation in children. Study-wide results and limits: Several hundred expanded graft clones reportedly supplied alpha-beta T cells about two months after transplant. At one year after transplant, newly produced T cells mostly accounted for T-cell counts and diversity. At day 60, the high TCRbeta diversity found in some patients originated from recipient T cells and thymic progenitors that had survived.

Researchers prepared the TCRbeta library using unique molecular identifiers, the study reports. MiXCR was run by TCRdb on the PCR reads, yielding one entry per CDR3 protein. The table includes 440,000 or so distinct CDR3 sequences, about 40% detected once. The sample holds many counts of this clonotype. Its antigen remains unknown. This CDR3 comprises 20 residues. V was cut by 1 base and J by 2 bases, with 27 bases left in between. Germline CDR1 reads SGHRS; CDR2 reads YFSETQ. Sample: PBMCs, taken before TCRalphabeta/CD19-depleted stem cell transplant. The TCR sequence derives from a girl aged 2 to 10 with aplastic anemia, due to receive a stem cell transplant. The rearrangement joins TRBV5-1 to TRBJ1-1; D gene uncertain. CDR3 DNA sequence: TGCGCCAGCAGCTTGTTCCCCACGGCAGGAGGGAGGAACGGCAACACTGAAGCTTTCTTT. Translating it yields CASSLFPTAGGRNGNTEAFF.